Here is one TCR beta chain with its context. Its specificity is not known. The sample originates from a study of cytomegalovirus exposure and HLA in healthy donors. Per the germline V gene, CDR1 is MNHEY and CDR2 is SVGAGI. The CDR3 totals 13 residues. V was clipped by 9 bases and J by 2 bases; unmatched bases: 7. Study outcomes and limitations: Researchers reportedly found TCR beta sequences accurately predicted most subjects' HLA-A and HLA-B alleles. CMV serostatus was the sole immune exposure data available.

The PCR made use of 60 Vbeta and 13 Jbeta primers. Profiling relied on immunoSEQ multiplex PCR, and the TCRdb table lists in-frame clones only, not all of them. The sample has about 160,000 clones, roughly 80% seen once. The sequencing sample was made of PBMCs. This chain joins TRBV6-5 and TRBJ2-7; 7 bases align to TRBD1. The clonotype was recovered from a female donor in good health and CMV-seronegative. CDR3 in amino acids: CASRQGGTYEQYF. Here the CDR3 DNA reads TGTGCCAGTCGACAGGGTGGGACCTACGAGCAGTACTTC.